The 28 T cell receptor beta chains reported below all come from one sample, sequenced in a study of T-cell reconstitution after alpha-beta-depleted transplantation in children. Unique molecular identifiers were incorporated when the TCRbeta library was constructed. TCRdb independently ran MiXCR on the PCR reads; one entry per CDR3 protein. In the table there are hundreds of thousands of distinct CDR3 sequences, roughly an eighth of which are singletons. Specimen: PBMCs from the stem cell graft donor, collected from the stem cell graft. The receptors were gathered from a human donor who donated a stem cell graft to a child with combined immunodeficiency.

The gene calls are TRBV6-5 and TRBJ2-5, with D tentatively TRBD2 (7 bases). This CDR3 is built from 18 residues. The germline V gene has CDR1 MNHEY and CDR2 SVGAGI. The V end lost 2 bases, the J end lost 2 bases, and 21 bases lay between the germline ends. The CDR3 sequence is CASSYLGGGGGSQETQYF. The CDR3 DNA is TGTGCCAGCAGTTACCTAGGAGGGGGAGGGGGGAGTCAAGAGACCCAGTACTTC.

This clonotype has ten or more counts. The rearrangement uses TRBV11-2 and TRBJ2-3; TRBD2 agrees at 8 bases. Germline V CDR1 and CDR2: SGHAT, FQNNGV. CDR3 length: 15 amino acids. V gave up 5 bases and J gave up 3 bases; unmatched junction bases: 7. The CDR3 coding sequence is TGTGCCAGCAGCCCACATAGCGGGATAACAGATACGCAGTATTTT. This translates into CASSPHSGITDTQYF.

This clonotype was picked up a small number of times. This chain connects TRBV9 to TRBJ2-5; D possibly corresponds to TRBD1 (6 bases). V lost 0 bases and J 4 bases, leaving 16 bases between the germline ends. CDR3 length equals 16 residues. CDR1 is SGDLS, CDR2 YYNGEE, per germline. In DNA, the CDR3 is TGTGCCAGCAGCGTAGAGGGCAGGGGCCTCGGAGAGACCCAGTACTTC. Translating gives CASSVEGRGLGETQYF.

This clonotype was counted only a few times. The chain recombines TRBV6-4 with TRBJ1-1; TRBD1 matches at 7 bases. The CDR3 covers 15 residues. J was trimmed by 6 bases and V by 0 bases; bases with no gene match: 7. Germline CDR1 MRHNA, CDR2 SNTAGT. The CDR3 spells CASSDSDREGAEAFF. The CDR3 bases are TGTGCCAGCAGTGACTCAGACAGGGAGGGGGCTGAAGCTTTCTTT.

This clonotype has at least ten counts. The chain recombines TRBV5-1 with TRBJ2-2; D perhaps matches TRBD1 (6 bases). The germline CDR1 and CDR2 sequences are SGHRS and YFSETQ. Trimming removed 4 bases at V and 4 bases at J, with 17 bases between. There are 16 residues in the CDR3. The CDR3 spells CASSPVPGAGTGELFF. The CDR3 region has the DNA TGCGCCAGCAGCCCCGTTCCAGGGGCGGGCACCGGGGAGCTGTTTTTT. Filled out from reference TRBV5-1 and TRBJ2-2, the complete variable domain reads KAGVTQTPRYLIKTRGQQVTLSCSPISGHRSVSWYQQTPGQGLQFLFEYFSETQRNKGNFPGRFSGRQFSNSRSEMNVSTLELGDSALYLCASSPVPGAGTGELFFGEGSRLTVL.

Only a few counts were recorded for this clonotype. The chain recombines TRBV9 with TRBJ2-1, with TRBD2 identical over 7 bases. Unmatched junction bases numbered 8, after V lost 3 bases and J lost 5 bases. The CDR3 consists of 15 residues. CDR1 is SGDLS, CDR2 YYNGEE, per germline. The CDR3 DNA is TGTGCCAGCAGCGGAAGTCTGGGGACTAACAATGAGCAGTTCTTC. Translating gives CASSGSLGTNNEQFF.

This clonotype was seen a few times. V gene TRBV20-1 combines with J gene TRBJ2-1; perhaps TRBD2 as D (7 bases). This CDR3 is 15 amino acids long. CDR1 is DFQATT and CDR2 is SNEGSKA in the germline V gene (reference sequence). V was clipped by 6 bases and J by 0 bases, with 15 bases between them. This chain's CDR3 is CSAGRGWSSYNEQFF. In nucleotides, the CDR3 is TGCAGTGCGGGGAGGGGGTGGAGCTCCTACAATGAGCAGTTCTTC.

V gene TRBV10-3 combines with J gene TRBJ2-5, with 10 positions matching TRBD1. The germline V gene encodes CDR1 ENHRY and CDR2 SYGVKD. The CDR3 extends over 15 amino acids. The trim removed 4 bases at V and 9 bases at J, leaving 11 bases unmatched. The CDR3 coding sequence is TGTGCCATCAGTGTGGGACAGGGGATGTGGGAGGCCCAGTACTTC. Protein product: CAISVGQGMWEAQYF.

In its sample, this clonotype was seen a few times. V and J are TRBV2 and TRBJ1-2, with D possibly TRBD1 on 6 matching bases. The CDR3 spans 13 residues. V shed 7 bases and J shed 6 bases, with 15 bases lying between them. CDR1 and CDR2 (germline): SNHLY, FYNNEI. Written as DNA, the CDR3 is TGTGCCAGCACAGGCCAGGGGATGAATGGCTACACCTTC. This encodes CASTGQGMNGYTF.

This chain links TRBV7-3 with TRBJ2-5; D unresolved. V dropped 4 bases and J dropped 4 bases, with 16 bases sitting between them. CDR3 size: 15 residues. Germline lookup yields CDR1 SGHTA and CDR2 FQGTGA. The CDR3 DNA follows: TGTGCCAGCAGCTCCATCGTGGGTGGGCGAGAGACCCAGTACTTC. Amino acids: CASSSIVGGRETQYF.

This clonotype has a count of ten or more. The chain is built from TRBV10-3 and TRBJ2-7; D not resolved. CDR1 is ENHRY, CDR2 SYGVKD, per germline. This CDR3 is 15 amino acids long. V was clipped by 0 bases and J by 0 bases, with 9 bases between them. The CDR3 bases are TGTGCCATCAGTGAGTCGACCGTCAGCTCCTACGAGCAGTACTTC. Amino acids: CAISESTVSSYEQYF.

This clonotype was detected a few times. CDR3 in DNA: TGTGCCAGCAGTTCTCTAGCGGGAGTCTCCTACAATGAGCAGTTCTTC. It is translated as CASSSLAGVSYNEQFF. This chain links TRBV6-5 with TRBJ2-1; 10 positions agree with TRBD2. The length of the CDR3 is 16 residues. CDR1 is MNHEY, CDR2 SVGAGI, per germline. The trim removed 4 bases at V and 0 bases at J, leaving 3 bases unmatched.

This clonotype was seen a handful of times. CDR3 sequence (DNA): TGTGCCAGCAGCTTAAATTACGGGAAGGGCTACAATGAGCAGTTCTTC. Protein sequence: CASSLNYGKGYNEQFF. This rearrangement joins TRBV11-2 to TRBJ2-1; a weak D match, TRBD2 (5 bases). Germline V gene lookup returns CDR1 SGHAT and CDR2 FQNNGV. Trimming left V 2 bases short and J 3 bases short, with 14 bases between. The length of the CDR3 is 16 residues. Combining the CDR3 with reference TRBV11-2 and TRBJ2-1 gives the whole variable domain EAGVAQSPRYKIIEKRQSVAFWCNPISGHATLYWYQQILGQGPKLLIQFQNNGVVDDSQLPKDRFSAERLKGVDSTLKIQPAKLEDSAVYLCASSLNYGKGYNEQFFGPGTRLTVL.

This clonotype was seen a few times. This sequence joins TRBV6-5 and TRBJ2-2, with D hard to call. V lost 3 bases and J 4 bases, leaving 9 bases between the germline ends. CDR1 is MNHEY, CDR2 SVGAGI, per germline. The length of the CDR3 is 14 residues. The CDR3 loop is CASSYPDLTGELFF. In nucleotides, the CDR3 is TGTGCCAGCAGTTATCCTGACCTCACCGGGGAGCTGTTTTTT.

In DNA, the CDR3 is TGTGCCAGCAGCTTAGATGGGACTAGCGGGGGAAGAGCAGATACGCAGTATTTT. Protein: CASSLDGTSGGRADTQYF. The chain combines TRBV11-2 with TRBJ2-3, with 14 bases fitting TRBD2. Trimming cost V 0 bases and J 4 bases; bases outside gene matches: 6. Germline loops: CDR1 SGHAT, CDR2 FQNNGV. The CDR3 spans 18 residues.

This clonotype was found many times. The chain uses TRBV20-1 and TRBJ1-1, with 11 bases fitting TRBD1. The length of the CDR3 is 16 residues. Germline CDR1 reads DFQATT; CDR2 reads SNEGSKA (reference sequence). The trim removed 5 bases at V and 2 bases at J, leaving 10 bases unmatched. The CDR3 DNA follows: TGCAGTGCTTCAAAAGGACAGGGGGCGGTAAACACTGAAGCTTTCTTT. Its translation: CSASKGQGAVNTEAFF.

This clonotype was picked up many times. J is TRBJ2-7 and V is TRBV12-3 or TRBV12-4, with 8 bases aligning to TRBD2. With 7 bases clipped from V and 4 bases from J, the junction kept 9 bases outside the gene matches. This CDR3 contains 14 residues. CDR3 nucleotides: TGTGCCAGCAACATAAACGGGGGGGCTTACGAGCAGTACTTC. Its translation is CASNINGGAYEQYF.

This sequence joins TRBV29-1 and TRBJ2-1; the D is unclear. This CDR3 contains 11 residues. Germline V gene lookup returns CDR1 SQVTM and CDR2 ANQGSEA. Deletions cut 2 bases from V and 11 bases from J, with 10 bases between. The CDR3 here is CSVELGGKQFF. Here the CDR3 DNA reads TGCAGCGTTGAACTGGGTGGAAAGCAGTTCTTC.

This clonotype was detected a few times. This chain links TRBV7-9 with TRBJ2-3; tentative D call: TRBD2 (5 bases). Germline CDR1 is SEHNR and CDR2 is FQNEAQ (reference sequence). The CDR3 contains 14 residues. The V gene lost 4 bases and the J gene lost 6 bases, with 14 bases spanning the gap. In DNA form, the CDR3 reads TGTGCCAGCAGCTCGACTACCGAGATGGATACGCAGTATTTT. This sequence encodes CASSSTTEMDTQYF.

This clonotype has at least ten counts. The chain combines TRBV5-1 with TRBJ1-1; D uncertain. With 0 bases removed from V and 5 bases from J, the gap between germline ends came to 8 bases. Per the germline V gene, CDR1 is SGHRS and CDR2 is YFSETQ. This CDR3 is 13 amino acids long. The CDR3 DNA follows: TGCGCCAGCAGCTTGGGGTTAGGGACTGAAGCTTTCTTT. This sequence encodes CASSLGLGTEAFF.

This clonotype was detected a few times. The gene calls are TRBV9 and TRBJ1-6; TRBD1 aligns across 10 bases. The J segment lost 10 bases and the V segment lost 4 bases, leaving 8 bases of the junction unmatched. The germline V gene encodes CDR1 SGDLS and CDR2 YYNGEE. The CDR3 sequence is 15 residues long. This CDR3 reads CASSRGGTGDSPLHF. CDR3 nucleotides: TGTGCCAGCAGCCGGGGGGGGACAGGGGACTCACCCCTCCACTTT.

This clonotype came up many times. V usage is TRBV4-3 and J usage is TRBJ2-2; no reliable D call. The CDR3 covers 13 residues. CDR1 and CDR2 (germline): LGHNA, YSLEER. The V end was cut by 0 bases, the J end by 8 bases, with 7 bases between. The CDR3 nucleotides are TGCGCCAGCAGCCAAGATCTTGGTGGGGAGCTGTTTTTT. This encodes CASSQDLGGELFF.

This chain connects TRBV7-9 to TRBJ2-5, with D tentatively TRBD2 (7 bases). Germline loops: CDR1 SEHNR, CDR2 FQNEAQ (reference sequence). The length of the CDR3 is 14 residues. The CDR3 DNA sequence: TGTGCAACTCCCCAGGCCGGGGGGCCGGAGACCCAGTACTTC. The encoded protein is CATPQAGGPETQYF. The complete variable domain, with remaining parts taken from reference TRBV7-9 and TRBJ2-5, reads DTGVSQNPRHKITKRGQNVTFRCDPISEHNRLYWYRQTLGQGPEFLTYFQNEAQLEKSRLLSDRFSAERPKGSFSTLEIQRTEQGDSAMYLCATPQAGGPETQYFGPGTRLLVL.

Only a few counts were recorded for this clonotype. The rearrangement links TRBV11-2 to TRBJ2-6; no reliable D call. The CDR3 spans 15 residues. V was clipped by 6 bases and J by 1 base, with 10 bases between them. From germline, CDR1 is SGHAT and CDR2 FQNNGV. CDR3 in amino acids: CASSFNPSGANVLTF. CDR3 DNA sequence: TGTGCCAGCAGTTTCAACCCGTCTGGGGCCAACGTCCTGACTTTC.

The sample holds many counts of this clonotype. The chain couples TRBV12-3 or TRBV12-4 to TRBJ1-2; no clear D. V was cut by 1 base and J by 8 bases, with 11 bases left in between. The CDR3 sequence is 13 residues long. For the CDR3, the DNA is TGTGCCAGCAGTTTAGACAGCCACGGGGGCTACACCTTC. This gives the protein CASSLDSHGGYTF.

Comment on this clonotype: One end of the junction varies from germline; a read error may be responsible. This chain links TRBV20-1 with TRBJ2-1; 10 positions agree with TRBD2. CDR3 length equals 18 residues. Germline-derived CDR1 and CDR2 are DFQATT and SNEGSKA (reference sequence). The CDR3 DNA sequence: TGCTGTGCTAGAGCAAGATCCCCCCTAGCGGGAGCCTACAATGAGCAGTTCTTC. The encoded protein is CCARARSPLAGAYNEQFF.

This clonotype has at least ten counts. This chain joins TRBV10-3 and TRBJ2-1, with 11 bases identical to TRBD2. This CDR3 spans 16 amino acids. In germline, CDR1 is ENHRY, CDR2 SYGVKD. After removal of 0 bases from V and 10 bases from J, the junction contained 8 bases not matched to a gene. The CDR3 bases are TGTGCCATCAGTGAGTCCTTAGCGGGGGGGCCCTGGGAGCAGTTCTTC. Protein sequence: CAISESLAGGPWEQFF.

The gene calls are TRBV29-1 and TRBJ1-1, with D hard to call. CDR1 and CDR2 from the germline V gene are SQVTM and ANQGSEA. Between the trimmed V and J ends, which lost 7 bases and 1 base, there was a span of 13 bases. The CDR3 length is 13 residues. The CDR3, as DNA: TGCAGCGCGCATTGGTTGGGGAACACTGAAGCTTTCTTT. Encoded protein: CSAHWLGNTEAFF.